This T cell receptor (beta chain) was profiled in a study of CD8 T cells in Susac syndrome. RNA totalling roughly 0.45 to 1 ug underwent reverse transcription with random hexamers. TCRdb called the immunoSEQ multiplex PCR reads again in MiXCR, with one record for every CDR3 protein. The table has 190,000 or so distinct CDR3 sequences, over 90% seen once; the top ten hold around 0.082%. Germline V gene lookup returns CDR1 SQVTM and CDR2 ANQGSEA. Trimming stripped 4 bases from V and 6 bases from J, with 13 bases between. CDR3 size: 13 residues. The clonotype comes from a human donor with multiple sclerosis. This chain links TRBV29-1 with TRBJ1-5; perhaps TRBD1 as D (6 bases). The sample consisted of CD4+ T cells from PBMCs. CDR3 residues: CSVGGGKGQPQHF. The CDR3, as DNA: TGCAGCGTTGGAGGGGGAAAGGGTCAGCCCCAGCATTTT.